Given below is one T cell receptor beta chain in context. After removal of 3 bases from V and 4 bases from J, the junction contained 5 bases not matched to a gene. Looked up from germline, CDR1 is SGHAT and CDR2 is FQNNGV. This CDR3 contains 14 residues. Patients with alopecia areata provided lesional scalp punch biopsies as well as peripheral blood. Extracted from the samples, RNA was reverse transcribed into cDNA to serve as the sequencing template. Measured with immunoSEQ multiplex PCR; TCRdb has only the in-frame clones, and not every one. The sample records 250,000 or so clones, 67% being singletons. These data come from a study of CD8+ T cells in alopecia areata. Study-wide background: Treated patients were given oral tofacitinib, which was dosed at 5 to 10 mg twice daily.

The input for sequencing was CD4+ T cells sorted from blood, taken at week 0. The chain uses TRBV11-2 and TRBJ1-1; 7 positions agree with TRBD1. This TCR derives from a human donor with alopecia areata. Here the CDR3 reads CASSFRGLGTEAFF. The CDR3 DNA reads TGTGCCAGCAGCTTTAGGGGGCTGGGCACTGAAGCTTTCTTT.